The present entry profiles one T cell receptor beta chain with its context. No antigen is known for it. Germline CDR1 reads SGHRS; CDR2 reads YFSETQ. This CDR3 spans 14 amino acids. The V end lost 4 bases, the J end lost 4 bases, and 15 bases lay between the germline ends. CD8 memory merged CD45RO+ with CCR7-negative CD45RA+ TemRA cells. The data are from a study of shared clonotypes between healthy human individuals. Study in general: CD8 memory received one plate per donor, CD8 naive two, CD4 memory three and CD4 naive three.

Study results and limitations: Sharing of clonotypes among donors was expected to vary with sequencing depth. Sharing across four donors was highest in naive CD4 (roughly 5%) and lowest in memory CD8 (0.4%).

Clones were sequenced by immunoSEQ multiplex PCR, and TCRdb holds only the in-frame ones, with some missing. The sample records around 320,000 clones, around nine tenths being singletons. The specimen was memory CD8+ T cells sorted from blood. Subset reported: CD45RO+ cells pooled with CCR7-negative TemRA cells. The clonotype was recovered from a man between 18 and 29 years old in good health. The chain combines TRBV5-1 with TRBJ2-7, with a possible D match to TRBD1 (6 bases). CDR3: CASSPAGTPYEQYF. For the CDR3, the DNA is TGCGCCAGCAGCCCCGCCGGGACACCTTACGAGCAGTACTTC.